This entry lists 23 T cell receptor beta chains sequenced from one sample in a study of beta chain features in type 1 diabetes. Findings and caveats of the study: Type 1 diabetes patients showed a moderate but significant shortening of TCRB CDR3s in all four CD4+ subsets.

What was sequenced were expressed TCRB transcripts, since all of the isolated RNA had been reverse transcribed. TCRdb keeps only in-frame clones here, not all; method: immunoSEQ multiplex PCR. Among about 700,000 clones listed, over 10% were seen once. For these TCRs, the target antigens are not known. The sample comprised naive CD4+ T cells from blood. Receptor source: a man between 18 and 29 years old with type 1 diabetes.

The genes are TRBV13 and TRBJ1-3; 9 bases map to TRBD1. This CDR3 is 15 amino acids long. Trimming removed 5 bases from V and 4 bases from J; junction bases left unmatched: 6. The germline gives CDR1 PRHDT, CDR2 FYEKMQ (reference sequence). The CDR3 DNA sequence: TGTGCCAGCAGCAAAGGGACAGGGTTCGGAAACACCATATATTTT. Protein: CASSKGTGFGNTIYF.

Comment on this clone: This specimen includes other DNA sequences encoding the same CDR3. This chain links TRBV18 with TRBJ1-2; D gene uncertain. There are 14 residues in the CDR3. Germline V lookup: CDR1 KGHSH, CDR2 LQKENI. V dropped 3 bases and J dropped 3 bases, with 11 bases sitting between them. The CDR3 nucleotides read TGTGCCAGCTCACCGGGCGGTCAGGACTATGGCTACACCTTC. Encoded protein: CASSPGGQDYGYTF.

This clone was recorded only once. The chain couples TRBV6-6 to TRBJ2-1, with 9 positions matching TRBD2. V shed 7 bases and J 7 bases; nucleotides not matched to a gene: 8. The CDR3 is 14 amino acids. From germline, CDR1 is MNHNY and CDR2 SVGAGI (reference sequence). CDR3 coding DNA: TGTGCCAGCATTGATAGCGGGGGAGGAAATGAGCAGTTCTTC. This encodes CASIDSGGGNEQFF.

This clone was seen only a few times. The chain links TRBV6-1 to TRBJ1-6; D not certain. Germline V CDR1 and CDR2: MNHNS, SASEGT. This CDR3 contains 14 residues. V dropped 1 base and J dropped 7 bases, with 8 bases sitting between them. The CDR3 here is CASSEDWRNSPLHF. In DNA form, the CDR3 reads TGTGCCAGCAGTGAAGATTGGAGGAATTCACCCCTCCACTTT.

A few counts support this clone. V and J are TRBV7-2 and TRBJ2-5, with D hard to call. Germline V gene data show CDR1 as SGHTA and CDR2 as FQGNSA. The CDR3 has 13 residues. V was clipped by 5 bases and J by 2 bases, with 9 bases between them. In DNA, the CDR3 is TGTGCCAGCAGCCGTGGGGATCAAGAGACCCAGTACTTC. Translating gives CASSRGDQETQYF.

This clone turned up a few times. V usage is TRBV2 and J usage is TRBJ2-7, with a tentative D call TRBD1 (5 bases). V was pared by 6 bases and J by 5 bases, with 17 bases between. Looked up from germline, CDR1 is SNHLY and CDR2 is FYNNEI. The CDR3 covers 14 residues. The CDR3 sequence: CASSPTVSGHEQYF. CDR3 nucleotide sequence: TGTGCCAGCAGCCCGACAGTATCAGGGCACGAGCAGTACTTC.

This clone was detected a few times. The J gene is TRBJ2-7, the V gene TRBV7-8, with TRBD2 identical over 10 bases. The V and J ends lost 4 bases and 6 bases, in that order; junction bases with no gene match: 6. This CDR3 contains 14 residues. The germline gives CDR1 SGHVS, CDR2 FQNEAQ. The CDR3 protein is CASSSTGLASEQYF. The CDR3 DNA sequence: TGTGCCAGCAGCTCTACGGGACTAGCGAGCGAGCAGTACTTC.

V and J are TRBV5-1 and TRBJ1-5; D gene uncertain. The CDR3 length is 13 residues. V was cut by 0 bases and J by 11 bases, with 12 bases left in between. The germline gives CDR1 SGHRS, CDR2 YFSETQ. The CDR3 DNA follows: TGCGCCAGCAGCTTGGAGCCTGACGAGTCCCAGCATTTT. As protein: CASSLEPDESQHF.

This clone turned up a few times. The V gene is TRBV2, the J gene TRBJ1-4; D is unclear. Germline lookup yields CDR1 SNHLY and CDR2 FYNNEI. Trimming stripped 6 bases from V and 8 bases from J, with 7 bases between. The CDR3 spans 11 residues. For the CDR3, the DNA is TGTGCCAGCAGAGAAAGGGAAAAACTGTTTTTT. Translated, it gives CASREREKLFF.

The CDR3 region has the DNA TGTGCCAGCAGCTTGGGACTAGCGGTTGGTGAGCAGTTCTTC. Protein sequence: CASSLGLAVGEQFF. The chain has TRBV5-4 and TRBJ2-1, with 9 bases fitting TRBD2. Germline trimming cut 0 bases from V and 9 bases from J; bases unmatched to any gene: 4. Germline CDR1 SGHNT, CDR2 YYREEE (reference sequence). The CDR3 covers 14 residues. Complete variable domain (other parts from reference TRBV5-4 and TRBJ2-1): ETGVTQSPTHLIKTRGQQVTLRCSSQSGHNTVSWYQQALGQGPQFIFQYYREEENGRGNFPPRFSGLQFPNYSSELNVNALELDDSALYLCASSLGLAVGEQFFGPGTRLTVL.

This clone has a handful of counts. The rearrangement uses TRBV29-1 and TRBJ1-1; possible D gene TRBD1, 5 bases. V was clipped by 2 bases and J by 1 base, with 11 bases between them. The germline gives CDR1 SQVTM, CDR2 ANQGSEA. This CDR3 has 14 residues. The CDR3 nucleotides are TGCAGCGTTGAAAGGGGTCTGACGAACACTGAAGCTTTCTTT. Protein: CSVERGLTNTEAFF.

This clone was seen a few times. In DNA, the CDR3 is TGTGCCAGCAGTTACTCGAGACGAGACAATGGCTACACCTTC. Its protein product is CASSYSRRDNGYTF. The chain is built from TRBV6-5 and TRBJ1-2; D is uncertain. Trimming pared 0 bases from V and 6 bases from J, leaving 11 bases between. This CDR3 is 14 amino acids long. Germline loops: CDR1 MNHEY, CDR2 SVGAGI.

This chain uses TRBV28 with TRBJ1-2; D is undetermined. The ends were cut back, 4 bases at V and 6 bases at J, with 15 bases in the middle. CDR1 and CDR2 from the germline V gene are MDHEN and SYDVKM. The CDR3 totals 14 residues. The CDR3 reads CASSSYPRTDGYTF. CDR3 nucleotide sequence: TGTGCCAGCAGTTCATACCCACGGACGGATGGCTACACCTTC.

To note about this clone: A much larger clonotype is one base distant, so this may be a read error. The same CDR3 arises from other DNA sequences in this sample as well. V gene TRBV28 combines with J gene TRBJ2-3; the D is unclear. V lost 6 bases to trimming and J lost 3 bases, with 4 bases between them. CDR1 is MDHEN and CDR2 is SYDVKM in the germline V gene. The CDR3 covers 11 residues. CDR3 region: CASSSTDTQYF. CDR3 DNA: TGTGCCAGCAGCTCGACAGATACGCAGTATTTT.

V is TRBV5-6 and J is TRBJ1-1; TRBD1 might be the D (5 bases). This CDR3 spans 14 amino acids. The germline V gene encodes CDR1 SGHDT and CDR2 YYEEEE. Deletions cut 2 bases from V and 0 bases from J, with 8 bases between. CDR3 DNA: TGTGCCAGCAGCTTCGGACAAGTGAACACTGAAGCTTTCTTT. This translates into CASSFGQVNTEAFF.

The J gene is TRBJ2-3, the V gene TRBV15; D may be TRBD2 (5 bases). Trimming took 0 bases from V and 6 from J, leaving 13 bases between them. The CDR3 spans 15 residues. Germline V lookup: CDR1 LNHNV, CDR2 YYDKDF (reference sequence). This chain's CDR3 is CATSRERVGLDTQYF. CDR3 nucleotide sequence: TGTGCCACCAGCAGAGAGAGGGTCGGGCTGGATACGCAGTATTTT.

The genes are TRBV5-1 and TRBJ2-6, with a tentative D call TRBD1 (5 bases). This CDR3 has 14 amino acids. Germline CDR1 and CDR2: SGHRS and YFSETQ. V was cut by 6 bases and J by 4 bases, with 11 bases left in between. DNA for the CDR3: TGCGCCAGCAACTTCCAGGGCGGGGCCAACGTCCTGACTTTC. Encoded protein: CASNFQGGANVLTF.

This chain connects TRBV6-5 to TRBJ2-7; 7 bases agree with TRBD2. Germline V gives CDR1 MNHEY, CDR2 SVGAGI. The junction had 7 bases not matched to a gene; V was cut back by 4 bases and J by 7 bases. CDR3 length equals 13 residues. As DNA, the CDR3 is TGTGCCAGCAGTTCGGCTAGCGGAAATGAGCAGTACTTC. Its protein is CASSSASGNEQYF.

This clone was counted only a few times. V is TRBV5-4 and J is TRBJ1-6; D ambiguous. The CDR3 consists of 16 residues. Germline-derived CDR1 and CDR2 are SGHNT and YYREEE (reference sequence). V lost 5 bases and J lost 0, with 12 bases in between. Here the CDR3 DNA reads TGTGCCAGCAGTGATGGGGTGGTCTCCTATAATTCACCCCTCCACTTT. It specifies CASSDGVVSYNSPLHF.

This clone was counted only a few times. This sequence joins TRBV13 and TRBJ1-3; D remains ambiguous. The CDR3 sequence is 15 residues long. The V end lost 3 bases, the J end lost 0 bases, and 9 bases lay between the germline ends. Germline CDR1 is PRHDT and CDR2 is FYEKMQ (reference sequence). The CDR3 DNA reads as TGTGCCAGCAGCTTCGCCGGGGTCTCTGGAAACACCATATATTTT. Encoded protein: CASSFAGVSGNTIYF.

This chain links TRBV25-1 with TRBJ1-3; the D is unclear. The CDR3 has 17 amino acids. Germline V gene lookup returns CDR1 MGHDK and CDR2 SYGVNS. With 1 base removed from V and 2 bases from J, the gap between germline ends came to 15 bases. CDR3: CASSEFFPETAGNTIYF. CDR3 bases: TGTGCCAGCAGTGAATTTTTCCCCGAAACGGCTGGAAACACCATATATTTT.

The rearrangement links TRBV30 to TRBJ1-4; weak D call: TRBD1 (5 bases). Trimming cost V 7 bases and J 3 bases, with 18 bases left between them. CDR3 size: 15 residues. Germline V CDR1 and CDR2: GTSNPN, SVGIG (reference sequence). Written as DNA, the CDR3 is TGTGCCTCTTCGGGGGTGATGTCGCCTAATGAAAAACTGTTTTTT. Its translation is CASSGVMSPNEKLFF.

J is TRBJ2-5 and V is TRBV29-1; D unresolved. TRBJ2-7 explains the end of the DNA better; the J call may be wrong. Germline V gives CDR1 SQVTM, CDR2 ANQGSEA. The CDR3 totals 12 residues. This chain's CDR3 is CSAVDGTYEQYF. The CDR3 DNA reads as TGCAGCGCTGTGGACGGCACCTACGAGCAGTACTTC.